This T cell receptor (beta chain) was profiled in a study of blood T cell repertoires in COVID-19. Study-level information: Specimens from acute and convalescent COVID-19 originated in the United States, Italy and Spain. PBMCs, B-cell-depleted T cells, or T cells were the source of the cDNA or gDNA that made up the material.

V gave up 2 bases and J gave up 4 bases, with 7 bases separating them. CDR1 is KGHDR, CDR2 SFDVKD, per germline. The CDR3 runs 14 residues. In the original analysis: Amplifying reference gene primers gave estimates of nucleated cell counts. Sequencing was performed with immunoSEQ multiplex PCR; in TCRdb, only in-frame clones are kept and a portion is missing. V and J calls and clone size are copied from that table; D and trimming were computed from the DNA. The repertoire holds approximately 100,000 clones, with 70% to 90% as singletons. This clonotype originated in a man aged 45-65 years in a cohort sampled during active COVID-19. Sequenced input: peripheral blood. The rearrangement joins TRBV24-1 to TRBJ2-2; a possible D gene is TRBD2 (5 bases). This CDR3 reads CATSDWTPTGELFF. The CDR3 nucleotides are TGTGCCACCAGTGATTGGACTCCCACCGGGGAGCTGTTTTTT.